This TCR beta chain was recovered during a study of somatic mutations in cytotoxic T cells in rheumatoid arthritis. Study-wide results and limits: Some patients, about an eighth of the roughly 65, had a largest CD8+ clone that exceeded 20% of CD8+ cells.

The assay was immunoSEQ multiplex PCR, and TCRdb's table has in-frame clones only and misses some. Among about 10,000 clones listed, around 81% were seen once. As for this clone: Its antigen is still unknown.

CDR3 length equals 13 residues. Positive selection using magnetic beads isolated the CD4+ and CD8+ cells (purity was checked by flow cytometry). The genes are TRBV21-1 and TRBJ1-2; no DNA check was done on the table's D call, TRBD1. TRBV21-1 is classified as a pseudogene. What was sequenced was CD8+ T cells sorted from blood. The receptor's source is a woman between 45 and 65 years old in good health. The CDR3 here is CASSPTGGSGYTF. The CDR3 nucleotides are TGTGCCAGCAGCCCGACAGGGGGCAGTGGCTACACCTTC.